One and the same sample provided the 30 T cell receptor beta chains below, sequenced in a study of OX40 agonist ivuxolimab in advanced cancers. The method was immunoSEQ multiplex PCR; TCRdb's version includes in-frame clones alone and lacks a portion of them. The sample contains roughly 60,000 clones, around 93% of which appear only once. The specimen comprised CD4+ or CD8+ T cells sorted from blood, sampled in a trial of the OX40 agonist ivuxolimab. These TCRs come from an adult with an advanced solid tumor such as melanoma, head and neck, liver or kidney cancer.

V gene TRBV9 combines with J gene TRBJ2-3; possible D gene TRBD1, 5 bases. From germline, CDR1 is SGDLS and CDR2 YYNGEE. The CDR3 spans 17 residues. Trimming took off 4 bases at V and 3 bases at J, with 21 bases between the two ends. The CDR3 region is CASSPNLGHFGTDTQYF. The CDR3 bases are TGTGCCAGCAGCCCGAACCTCGGACACTTCGGGACAGATACGCAGTATTTT.

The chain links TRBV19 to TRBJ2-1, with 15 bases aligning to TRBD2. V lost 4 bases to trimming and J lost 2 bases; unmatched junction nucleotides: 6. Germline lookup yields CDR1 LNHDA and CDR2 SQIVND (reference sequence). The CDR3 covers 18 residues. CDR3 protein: CASSTRGLAGGPYNEQFF. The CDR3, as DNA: TGTGCCAGTAGTACTCGAGGACTAGCGGGAGGGCCCTACAATGAGCAGTTCTTC.

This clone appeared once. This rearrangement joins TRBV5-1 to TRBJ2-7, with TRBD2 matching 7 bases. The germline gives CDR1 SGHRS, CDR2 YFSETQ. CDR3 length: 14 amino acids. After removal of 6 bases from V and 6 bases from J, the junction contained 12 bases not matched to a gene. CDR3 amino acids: CASNLGEGLGEQYF. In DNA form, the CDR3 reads TGCGCCAGCAATCTGGGGGAGGGCCTCGGCGAGCAGTACTTC.

CDR3 in amino acids: CASSLDGANVLTF. Written as DNA, the CDR3 is TGTGCCAGCAGCTTGGACGGGGCCAACGTCCTGACTTTC. The chain joins TRBV7-6 to TRBJ2-6; D not certain. Between the trimmed V and J ends, which lost 3 bases and 4 bases, there was a span of 4 bases. The CDR3 is 13 amino acids. Germline values: CDR1 SGHVS, CDR2 FNYEAQ.

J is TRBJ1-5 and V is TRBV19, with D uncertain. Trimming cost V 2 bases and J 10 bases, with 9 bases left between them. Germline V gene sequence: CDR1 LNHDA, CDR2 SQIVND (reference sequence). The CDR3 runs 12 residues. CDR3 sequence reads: CASSIPANPQHF. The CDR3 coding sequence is TGTGCCAGTAGTATACCCGCTAATCCCCAGCATTTT.

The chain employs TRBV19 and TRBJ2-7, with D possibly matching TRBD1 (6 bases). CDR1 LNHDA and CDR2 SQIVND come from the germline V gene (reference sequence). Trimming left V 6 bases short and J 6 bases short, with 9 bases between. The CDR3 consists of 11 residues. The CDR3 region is CASRQGSEQYF. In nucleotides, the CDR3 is TGTGCCAGTAGACAGGGTAGCGAGCAGTACTTC.

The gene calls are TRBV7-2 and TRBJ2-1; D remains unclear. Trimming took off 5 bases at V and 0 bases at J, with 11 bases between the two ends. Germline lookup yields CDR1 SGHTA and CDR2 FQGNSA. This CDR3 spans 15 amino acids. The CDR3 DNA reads TGTGCCAGCAGCCCCCAAGAGACCTCCTACAATGAGCAGTTCTTC. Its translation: CASSPQETSYNEQFF.

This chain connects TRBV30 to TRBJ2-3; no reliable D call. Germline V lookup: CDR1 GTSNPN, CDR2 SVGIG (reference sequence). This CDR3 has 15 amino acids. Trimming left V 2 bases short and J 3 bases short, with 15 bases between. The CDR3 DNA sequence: TGTGCCTGGAGTCAACACCCTAAGGCGACAGATACGCAGTATTTT. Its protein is CAWSQHPKATDTQYF.

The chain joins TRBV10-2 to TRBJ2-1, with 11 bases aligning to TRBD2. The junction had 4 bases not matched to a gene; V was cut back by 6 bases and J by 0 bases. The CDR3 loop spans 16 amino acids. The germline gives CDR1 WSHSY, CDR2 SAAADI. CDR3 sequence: CASRTSGAPSYNEQFF. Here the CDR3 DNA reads TGCGCCAGCAGGACTAGCGGGGCCCCCTCCTACAATGAGCAGTTCTTC.

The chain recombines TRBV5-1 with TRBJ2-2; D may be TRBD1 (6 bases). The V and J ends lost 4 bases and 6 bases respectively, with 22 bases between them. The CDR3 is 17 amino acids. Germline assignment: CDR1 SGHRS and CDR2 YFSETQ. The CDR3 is CASSRLPGDAQSGELFF. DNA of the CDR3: TGCGCCAGCAGCCGACTTCCAGGGGACGCGCAGTCCGGGGAGCTGTTTTTT.

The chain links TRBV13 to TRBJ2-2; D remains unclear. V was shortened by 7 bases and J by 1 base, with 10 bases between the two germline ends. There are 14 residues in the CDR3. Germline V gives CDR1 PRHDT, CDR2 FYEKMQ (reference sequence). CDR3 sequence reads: CASTERRNTGELFF. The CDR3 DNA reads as TGTGCCAGCACGGAAAGGAGGAACACCGGGGAGCTGTTTTTT.

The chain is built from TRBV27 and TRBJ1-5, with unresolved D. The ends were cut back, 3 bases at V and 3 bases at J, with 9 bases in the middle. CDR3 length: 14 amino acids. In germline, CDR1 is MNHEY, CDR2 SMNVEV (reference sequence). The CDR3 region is CASSLFRFNQPQHF. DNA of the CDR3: TGTGCCAGCAGTTTGTTCAGATTCAATCAGCCCCAGCATTTT.

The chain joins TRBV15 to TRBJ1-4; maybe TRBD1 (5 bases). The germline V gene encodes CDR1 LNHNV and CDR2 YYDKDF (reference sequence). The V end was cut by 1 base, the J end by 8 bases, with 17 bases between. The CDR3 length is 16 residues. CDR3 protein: CATSRGAQVLGEKLFF. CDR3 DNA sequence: TGTGCCACCAGCAGAGGAGCACAGGTCCTAGGAGAAAAACTGTTTTTT. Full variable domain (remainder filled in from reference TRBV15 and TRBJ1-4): DAMVIQNPRYQVTQFGKPVTLSCSQTLNHNVMYWYQQKSSQAPKLLFHYYDKDFNNEADTPDNFQSRRPNTSFCFLDIRSPGLGDTAMYLCATSRGAQVLGEKLFFGSGTQLSVL.

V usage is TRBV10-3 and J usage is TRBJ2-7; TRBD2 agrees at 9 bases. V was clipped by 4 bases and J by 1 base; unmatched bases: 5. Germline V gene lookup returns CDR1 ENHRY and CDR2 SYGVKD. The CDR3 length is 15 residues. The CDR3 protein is CAISAVAGASYEQYF. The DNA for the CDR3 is TGTGCCATCAGTGCGGTAGCGGGAGCGTCCTACGAGCAGTACTTC.

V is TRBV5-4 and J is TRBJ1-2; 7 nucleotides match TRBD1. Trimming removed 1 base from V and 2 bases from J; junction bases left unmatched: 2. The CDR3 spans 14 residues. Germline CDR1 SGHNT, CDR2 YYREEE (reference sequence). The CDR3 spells CASSLMGQNYGYTF. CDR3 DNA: TGTGCCAGCAGCTTGATGGGACAGAACTATGGCTACACCTTC.

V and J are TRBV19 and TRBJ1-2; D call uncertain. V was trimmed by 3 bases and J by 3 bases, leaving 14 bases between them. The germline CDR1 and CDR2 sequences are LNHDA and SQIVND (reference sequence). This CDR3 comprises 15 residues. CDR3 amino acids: CASSITPIQDYGYTF. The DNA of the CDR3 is TGTGCCAGTAGTATTACACCAATTCAGGACTATGGCTACACCTTC.

This CDR3 reads CASSIGSLEQFF. The CDR3 nucleotides are TGTGCCAGTAGTATCGGTAGTCTTGAGCAGTTCTTC. J is TRBJ2-1 and V is TRBV19; unclear D gene. The CDR3 contains 12 residues. Germline V CDR1 and CDR2: LNHDA, SQIVND (reference sequence). The V end was cut by 3 bases, the J end by 9 bases, with 9 bases between.

This CDR3 reads CASSSGAGPTDTQYF. The CDR3 bases are TGTGCCAGCAGCTCCGGTGCGGGGCCGACAGATACGCAGTATTTT. This rearrangement joins TRBV7-9 to TRBJ2-3; possibly TRBD2 for D (6 bases). Germline CDR1 and CDR2: SEHNR and FQNEAQ (reference sequence). The CDR3 covers 15 residues. The V end was cut by 4 bases, the J end by 3 bases, with 14 bases between.

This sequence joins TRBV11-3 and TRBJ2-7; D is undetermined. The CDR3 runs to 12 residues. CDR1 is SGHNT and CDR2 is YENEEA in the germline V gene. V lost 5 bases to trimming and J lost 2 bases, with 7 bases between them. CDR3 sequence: CASSPRTYEQYF. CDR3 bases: TGTGCCAGCAGCCCGCGGACCTACGAGCAGTACTTC.

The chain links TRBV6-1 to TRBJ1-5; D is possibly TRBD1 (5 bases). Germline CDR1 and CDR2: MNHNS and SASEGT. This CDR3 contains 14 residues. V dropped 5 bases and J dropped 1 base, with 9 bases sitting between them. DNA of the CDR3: TGTGCCAGCAGTCAGACAGCGAGCAATCAGCCCCAGCATTTT. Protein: CASSQTASNQPQHF.

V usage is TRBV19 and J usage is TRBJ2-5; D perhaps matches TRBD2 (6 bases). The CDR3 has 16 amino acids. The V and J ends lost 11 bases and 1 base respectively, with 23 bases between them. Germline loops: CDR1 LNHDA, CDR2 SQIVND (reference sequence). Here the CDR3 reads CAGCFPAGLLQETQYF. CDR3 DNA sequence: TGTGCCGGGTGCTTTCCCGCGGGACTCCTCCAAGAGACCCAGTACTTC.

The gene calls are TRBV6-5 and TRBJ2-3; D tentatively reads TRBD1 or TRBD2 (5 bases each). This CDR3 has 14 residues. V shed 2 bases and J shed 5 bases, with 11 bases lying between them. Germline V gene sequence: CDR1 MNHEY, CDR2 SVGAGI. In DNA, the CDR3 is TGTGCCAGCAGTTACGGGGGATATCAAGATACGCAGTATTTT. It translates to CASSYGGYQDTQYF.

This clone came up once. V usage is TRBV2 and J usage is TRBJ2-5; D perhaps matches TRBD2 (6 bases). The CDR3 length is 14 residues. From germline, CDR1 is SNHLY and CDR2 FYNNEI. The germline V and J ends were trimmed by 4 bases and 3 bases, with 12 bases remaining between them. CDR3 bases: TGTGCCAGCAGTGTCGTAGCGGAAGAAGAGACCCAGTACTTC. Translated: CASSVVAEEETQYF. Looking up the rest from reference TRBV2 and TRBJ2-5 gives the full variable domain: EPEVTQTPSHQVTQMGQEVILRCVPISNHLYFYWYRQILGQKVEFLVSFYNNEISEKSEIFDDQFSVERPDGSNFTLKIRSTKLEDSAMYFCASSVVAEEETQYFGPGTRLLVL.

The CDR3 DNA reads TGTGCCACAGGGACAGGGGGTATGGAGACCCAGTACTTC. Amino acid sequence: CATGTGGMETQYF. The V call is TRBV15, the J call TRBJ2-5, with 11 bases identical to TRBD1. The junction had 5 bases not matched to a gene; V was cut back by 9 bases and J by 5 bases. Per germline, CDR1 LNHNV and CDR2 YYDKDF (reference sequence). This CDR3 is built from 13 residues.

Here the CDR3 reads CASSPGEGSYNEQFF. In nucleotides, the CDR3 is TGCGCCAGCAGCCCGGGGGAAGGCTCCTACAATGAGCAGTTCTTC. The chain carries TRBV5-1 and TRBJ2-1, with D maybe TRBD2 (6 bases). V shed 4 bases and J shed 0 bases, with 11 bases lying between them. The CDR3 is 15 residues long. CDR1 and CDR2 from the germline V gene are SGHRS and YFSETQ.

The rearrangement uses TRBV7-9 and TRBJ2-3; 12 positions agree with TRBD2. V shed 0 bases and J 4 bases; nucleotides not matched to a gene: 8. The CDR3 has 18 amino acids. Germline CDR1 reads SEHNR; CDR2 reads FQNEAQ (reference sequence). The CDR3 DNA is TGTGCCAGCAGCTTAGCGCCCCTGGCTAGCGGGAGGGCAGATACGCAGTATTTT. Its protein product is CASSLAPLASGRADTQYF. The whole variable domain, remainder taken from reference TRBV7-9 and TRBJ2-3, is DTGVSQNPRHKITKRGQNVTFRCDPISEHNRLYWYRQTLGQGPEFLTYFQNEAQLEKSRLLSDRFSAERPKGSFSTLEIQRTEQGDSAMYLCASSLAPLASGRADTQYFGPGTRLTVL.

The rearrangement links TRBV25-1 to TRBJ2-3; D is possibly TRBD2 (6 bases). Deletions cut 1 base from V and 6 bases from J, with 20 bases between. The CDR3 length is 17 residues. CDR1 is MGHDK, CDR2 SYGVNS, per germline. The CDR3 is CASSELLGLPTRDTQYF. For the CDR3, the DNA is TGTGCCAGCAGTGAATTATTAGGACTACCGACGAGGGATACGCAGTATTTT. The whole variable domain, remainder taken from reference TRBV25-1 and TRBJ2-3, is EADIYQTPRYLVIGTGKKITLECSQTMGHDKMYWYQQDPGMELHLIHYSYGVNSTEKGDLSSESTVSRIRTEHFPLTLESARPSHTSQYLCASSELLGLPTRDTQYFGPGTRLTVL.

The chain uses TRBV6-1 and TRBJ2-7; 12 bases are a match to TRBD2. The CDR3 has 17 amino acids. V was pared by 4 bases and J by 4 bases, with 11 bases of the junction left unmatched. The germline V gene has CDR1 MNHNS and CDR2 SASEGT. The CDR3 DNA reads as TGTGCCAGCAGTGGACGGACTAGCGGGATGATTAGTTACGAGCAGTACTTC. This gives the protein CASSGRTSGMISYEQYF.

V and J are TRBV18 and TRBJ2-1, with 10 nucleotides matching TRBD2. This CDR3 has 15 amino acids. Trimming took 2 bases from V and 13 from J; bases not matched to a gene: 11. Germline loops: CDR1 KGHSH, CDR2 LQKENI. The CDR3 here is CASSPVLAGDGSQFF. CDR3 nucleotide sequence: TGTGCCAGCTCACCAGTGCTAGCGGGAGATGGGAGTCAGTTCTTC.

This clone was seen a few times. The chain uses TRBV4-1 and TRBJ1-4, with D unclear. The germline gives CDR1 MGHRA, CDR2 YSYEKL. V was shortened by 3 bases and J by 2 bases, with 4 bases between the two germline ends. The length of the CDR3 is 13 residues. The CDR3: CASSQGTNEKLFF. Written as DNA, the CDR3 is TGCGCCAGCAGCCAGGGGACTAATGAAAAACTGTTTTTT.